This T cell receptor (beta chain) was profiled in a study of blood T cells in healthy people across ages. Study-wide context: Roughly one uniquely barcoded beta molecule per two T cells was captured. Study-wide results and limits: In older individuals, TCR beta diversity per million T cells was lower, falling roughly linearly with age.

A note on this clonotype: The target antigen is unknown.

The trim removed 3 bases at V and 2 bases at J, leaving 4 bases unmatched. Germline CDR1 DFQATT, CDR2 SNEGSKA (reference sequence). This CDR3 is built from 16 residues. The use of a sample-barcoded 5' primer and a J-beta primer mix characterized a second PCR of roughly 6 to 11 cycles. One entry per CDR3 protein results from TCRdb running MiXCR on the 5' RACE reads. The sample includes about 1 million distinct CDR3 sequences, 40% to 50% of them seen just once. The specimen was blood. The genes are TRBV20-1 and TRBJ2-6, with 10 bases that match TRBD2. This receptor was identified in a woman between 55 and 75 years old in good health. The CDR3 DNA sequence: TGCAGTGCTAGTGCTAGCGGGAGAACTGGGGCCAACGTCCTGACTTTC. It yields the protein CSASASGRTGANVLTF.